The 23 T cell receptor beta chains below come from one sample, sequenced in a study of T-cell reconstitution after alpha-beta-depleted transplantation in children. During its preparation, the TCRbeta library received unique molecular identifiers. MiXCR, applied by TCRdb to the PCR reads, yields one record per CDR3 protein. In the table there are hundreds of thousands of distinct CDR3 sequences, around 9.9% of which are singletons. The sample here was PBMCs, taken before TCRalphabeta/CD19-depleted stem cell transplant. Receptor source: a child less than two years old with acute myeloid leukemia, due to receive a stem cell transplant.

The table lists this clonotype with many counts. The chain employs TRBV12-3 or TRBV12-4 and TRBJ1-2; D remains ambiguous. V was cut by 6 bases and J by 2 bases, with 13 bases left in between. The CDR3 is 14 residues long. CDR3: CASSPLGSNYGYTF. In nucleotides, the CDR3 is TGTGCCAGCAGCCCCCTGGGATCCAACTATGGCTACACCTTC.

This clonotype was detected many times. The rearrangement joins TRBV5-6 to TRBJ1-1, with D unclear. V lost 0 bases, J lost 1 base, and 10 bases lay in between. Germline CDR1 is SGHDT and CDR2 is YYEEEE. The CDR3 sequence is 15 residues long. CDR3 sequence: CASSLGPHSNTEAFF. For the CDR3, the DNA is TGTGCCAGCAGCTTGGGGCCCCATTCGAACACTGAAGCTTTCTTT.

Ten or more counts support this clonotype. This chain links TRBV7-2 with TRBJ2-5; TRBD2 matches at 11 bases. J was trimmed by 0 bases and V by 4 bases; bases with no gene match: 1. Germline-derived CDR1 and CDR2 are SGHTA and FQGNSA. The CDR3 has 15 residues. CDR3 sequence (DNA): TGTGCCAGCAGCTGGACTAGCGGGTACCAAGAGACCCAGTACTTC. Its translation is CASSWTSGYQETQYF.

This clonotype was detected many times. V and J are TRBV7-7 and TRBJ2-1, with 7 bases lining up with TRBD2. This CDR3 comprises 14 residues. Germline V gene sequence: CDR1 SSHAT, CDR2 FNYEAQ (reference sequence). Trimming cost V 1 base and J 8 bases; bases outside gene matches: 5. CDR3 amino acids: CASSLGGGGDEQFF. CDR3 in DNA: TGTGCCAGCAGCTTAGGCGGGGGTGGGGATGAGCAGTTCTTC.

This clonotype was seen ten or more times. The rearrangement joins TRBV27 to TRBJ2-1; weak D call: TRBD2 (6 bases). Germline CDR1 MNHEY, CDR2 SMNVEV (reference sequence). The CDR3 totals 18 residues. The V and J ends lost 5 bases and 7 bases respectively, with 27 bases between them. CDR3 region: CASSPYSSASKWGNEQFF. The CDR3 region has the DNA TGTGCCAGCAGTCCATACTCTAGCGCGTCGAAATGGGGGAATGAGCAGTTCTTC.

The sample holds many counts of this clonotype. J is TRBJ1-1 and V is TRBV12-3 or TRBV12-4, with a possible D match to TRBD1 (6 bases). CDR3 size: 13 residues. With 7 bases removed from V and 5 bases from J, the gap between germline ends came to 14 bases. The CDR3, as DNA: TGTGCCAGCACCTCGATAGGGGGGACTGAAGCTTTCTTT. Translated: CASTSIGGTEAFF.

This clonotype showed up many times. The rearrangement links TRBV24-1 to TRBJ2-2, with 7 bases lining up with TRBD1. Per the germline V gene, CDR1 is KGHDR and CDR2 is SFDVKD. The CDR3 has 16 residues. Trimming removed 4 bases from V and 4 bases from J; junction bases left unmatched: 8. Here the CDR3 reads CATSDRKGQSTGELFF. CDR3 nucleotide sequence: TGTGCCACCAGTGACCGTAAGGGACAGTCCACCGGGGAGCTGTTTTTT.

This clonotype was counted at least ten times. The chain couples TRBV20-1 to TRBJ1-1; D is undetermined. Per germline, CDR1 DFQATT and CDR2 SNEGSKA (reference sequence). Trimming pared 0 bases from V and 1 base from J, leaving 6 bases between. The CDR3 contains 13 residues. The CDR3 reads CSAREDPNTEAFF. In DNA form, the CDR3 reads TGCAGTGCTAGAGAGGACCCGAACACTGAAGCTTTCTTT.

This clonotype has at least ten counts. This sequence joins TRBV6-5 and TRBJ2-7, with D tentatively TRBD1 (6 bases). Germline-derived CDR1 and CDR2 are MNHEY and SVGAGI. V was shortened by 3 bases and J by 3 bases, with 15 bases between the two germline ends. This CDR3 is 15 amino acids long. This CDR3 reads CASSYTAGAHYEQYF. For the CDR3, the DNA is TGTGCCAGCAGTTATACGGCAGGGGCCCACTACGAGCAGTACTTC.

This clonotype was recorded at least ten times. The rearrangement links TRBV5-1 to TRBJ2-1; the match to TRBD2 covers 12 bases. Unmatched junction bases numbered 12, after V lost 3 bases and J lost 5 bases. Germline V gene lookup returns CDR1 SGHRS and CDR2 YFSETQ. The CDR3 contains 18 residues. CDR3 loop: CASSSGLAGIAPNNEQFF. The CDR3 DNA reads TGCGCCAGCAGCTCCGGACTAGCGGGGATAGCTCCTAACAATGAGCAGTTCTTC.

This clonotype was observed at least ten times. This chain's CDR3 is CSATDRGAYNEQFF. As DNA, the CDR3 is TGCAGTGCCACCGACAGGGGGGCCTACAATGAGCAGTTCTTC. The chain links TRBV20-1 to TRBJ2-1, with TRBD1 matching 9 bases. V was pared by 6 bases and J by 2 bases, with 5 bases of the junction left unmatched. Germline CDR1 DFQATT, CDR2 SNEGSKA (reference sequence). The CDR3 consists of 14 residues.

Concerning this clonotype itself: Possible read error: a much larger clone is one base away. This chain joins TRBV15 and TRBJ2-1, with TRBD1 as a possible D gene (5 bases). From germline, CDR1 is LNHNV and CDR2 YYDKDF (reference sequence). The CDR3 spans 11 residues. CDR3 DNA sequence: TGTTCCACCAGCAAGGGGTATGAGCAGTTCTTC. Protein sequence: CSTSKGYEQFF.

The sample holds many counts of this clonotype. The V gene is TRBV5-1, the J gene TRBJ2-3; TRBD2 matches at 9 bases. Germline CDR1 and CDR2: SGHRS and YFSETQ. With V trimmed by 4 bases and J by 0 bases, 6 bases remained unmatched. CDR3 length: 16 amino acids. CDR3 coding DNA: TGCGCCAGCAGCATCTTAGCGGGGGCGAGCACAGATACGCAGTATTTT. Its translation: CASSILAGASTDTQYF.

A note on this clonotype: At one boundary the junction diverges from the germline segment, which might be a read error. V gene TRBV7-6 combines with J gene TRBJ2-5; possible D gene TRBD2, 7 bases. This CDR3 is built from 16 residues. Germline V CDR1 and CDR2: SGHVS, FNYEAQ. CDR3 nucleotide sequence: TGTGCCAGCAGCCCAACGTTAAGGGGGGGAAAAGAGATCCAGTACTTC. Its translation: CASSPTLRGGKEIQYF.

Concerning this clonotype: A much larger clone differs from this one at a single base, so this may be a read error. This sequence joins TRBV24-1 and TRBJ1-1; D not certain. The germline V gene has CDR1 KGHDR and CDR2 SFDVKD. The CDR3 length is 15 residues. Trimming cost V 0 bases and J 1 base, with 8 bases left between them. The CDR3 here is CATSDLSARNTEAFF. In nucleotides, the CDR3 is TGTGCCACCAGTGATTTGAGCGCCCGGAACACTGAAGCTTTCTTT.

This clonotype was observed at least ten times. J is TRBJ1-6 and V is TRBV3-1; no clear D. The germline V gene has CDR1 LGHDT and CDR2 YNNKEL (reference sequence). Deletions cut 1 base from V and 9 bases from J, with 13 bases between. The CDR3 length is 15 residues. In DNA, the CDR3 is TGTGCCAGCAGCCAAGTGGGCAGAAGCCTTTCACCCCTCCACTTT. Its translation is CASSQVGRSLSPLHF. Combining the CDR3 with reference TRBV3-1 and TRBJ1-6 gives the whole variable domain DTAVSQTPKYLVTQMGNDKSIKCEQNLGHDTMYWYKQDSKKFLKIMFSYNNKELIINETVPNRFSPKSPDKAHLNLHINSLELGDSAVYFCASSQVGRSLSPLHFGNGTRLTVT.

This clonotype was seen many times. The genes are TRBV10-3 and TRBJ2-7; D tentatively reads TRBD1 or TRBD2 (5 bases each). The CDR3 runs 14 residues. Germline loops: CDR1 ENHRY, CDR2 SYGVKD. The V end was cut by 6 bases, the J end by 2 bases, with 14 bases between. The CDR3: CAIRDGTETYEQYF. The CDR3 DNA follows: TGTGCCATCAGAGACGGGACCGAAACCTACGAGCAGTACTTC.

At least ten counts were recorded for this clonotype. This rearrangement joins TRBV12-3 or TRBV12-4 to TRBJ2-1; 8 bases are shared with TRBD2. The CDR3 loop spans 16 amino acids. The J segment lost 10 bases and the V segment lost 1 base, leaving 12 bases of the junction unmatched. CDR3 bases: TGTGCCAGCAGTTTAGGAACGGGAGGGCCCCGTGGGGAGCAGTTCTTC. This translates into CASSLGTGGPRGEQFF.

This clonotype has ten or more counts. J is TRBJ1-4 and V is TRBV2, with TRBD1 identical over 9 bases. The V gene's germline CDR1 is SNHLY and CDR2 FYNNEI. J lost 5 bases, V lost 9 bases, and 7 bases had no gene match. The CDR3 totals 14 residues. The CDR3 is CASTTGTGNEKLFF. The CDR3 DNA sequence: TGTGCCAGTACAACCGGGACAGGGAATGAAAAACTGTTTTTT.

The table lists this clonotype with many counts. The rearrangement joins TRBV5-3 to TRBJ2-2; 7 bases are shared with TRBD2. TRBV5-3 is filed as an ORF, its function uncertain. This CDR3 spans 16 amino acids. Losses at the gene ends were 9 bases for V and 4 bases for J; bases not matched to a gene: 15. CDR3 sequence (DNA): TGTGCCACCCGCGGGGAGGGGAGGATCGGCACCGGGGAGCTGTTTTTT. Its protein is CATRGEGRIGTGELFF.

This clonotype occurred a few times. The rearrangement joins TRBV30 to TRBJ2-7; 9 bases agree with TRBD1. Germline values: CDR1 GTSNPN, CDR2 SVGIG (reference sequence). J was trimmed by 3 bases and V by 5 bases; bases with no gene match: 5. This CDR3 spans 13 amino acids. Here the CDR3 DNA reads TGTGCCTGGTGTAGACAGGGGGTCTACGAGCAGTACTTC. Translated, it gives CAWCRQGVYEQYF.

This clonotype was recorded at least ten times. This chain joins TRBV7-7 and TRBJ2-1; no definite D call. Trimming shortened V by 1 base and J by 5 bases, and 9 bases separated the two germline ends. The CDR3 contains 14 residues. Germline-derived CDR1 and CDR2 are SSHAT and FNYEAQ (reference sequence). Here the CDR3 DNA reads TGTGCCAGCAGCTTAGAACCAGCCGACAATGAGCAGTTCTTC. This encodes CASSLEPADNEQFF.

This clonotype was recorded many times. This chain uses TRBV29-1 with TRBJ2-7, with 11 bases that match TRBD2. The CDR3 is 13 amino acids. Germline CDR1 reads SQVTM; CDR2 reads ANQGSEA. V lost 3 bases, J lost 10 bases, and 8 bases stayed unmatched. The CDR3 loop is CSVEILLAGGQYF. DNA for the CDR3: TGCAGCGTTGAGATTCTCCTAGCGGGAGGCCAGTACTTC.